The 14 T cell receptor beta chains in this list originate from one sample, sequenced in a study of cytomegalovirus exposure and HLA in healthy donors. The PCR was carried out with 60 Vbeta primers and 13 Jbeta primers. Sequencing was performed with immunoSEQ multiplex PCR; in TCRdb, only in-frame clones are kept and a portion is missing. This table holds under 200,000 clones, 9.5% to 15% found once. What was sequenced was PBMCs. These receptors all come from a man aged 50-59 years in good health and CMV-seropositive.

The V call is TRBV29-1, the J call TRBJ1-5; 9 positions agree with TRBD1. The germline V gene encodes CDR1 SQVTM and CDR2 ANQGSEA. V lost 4 bases, J lost 9 bases, and 7 bases stayed unmatched. CDR3 length: 13 residues. The CDR3 region has the DNA TGCAGCGTTGGAGACAGGGGGTCGAGGCCCCAGCATTTT. This encodes CSVGDRGSRPQHF.

This clone was recorded a few times. The chain combines TRBV5-4 with TRBJ2-1, with TRBD2 as a possible D gene (6 bases). The CDR3 has 15 amino acids. From germline, CDR1 is SGHNT and CDR2 YYREEE (reference sequence). V dropped 4 bases and J dropped 0 bases, with 11 bases sitting between them. The CDR3 protein is CASSVGGYSYNEQFF. CDR3 DNA: TGTGCCAGCAGCGTCGGGGGTTACTCCTACAATGAGCAGTTCTTC. The whole variable domain, filled in from reference TRBV5-4 and TRBJ2-1, reads ETGVTQSPTHLIKTRGQQVTLRCSSQSGHNTVSWYQQALGQGPQFIFQYYREEENGRGNFPPRFSGLQFPNYSSELNVNALELDDSALYLCASSVGGYSYNEQFFGPGTRLTVL.

This clone was observed a handful of times. The chain links TRBV7-9 to TRBJ2-3; no reliable D call. CDR1 and CDR2 (germline): SEHNR, FQNEAQ (reference sequence). The CDR3 has 13 amino acids. Trimming pared 4 bases from V and 5 bases from J, leaving 10 bases between. The CDR3 loop is CASSSPAGDTQYF. In DNA, the CDR3 is TGTGCCAGCAGCTCTCCCGCCGGAGATACGCAGTATTTT.

This clone was observed a handful of times. This chain links TRBV6-5 with TRBJ2-3; 8 positions agree with TRBD1. The CDR3 sequence is 16 residues long. CDR1 is MNHEY and CDR2 is SVGAGI in the germline V gene. With 2 bases clipped from V and 4 bases from J, the junction kept 8 bases outside the gene matches. CDR3 sequence (DNA): TGTGCCAGCAGTTACGCTGGACAGGGTCTTTCAGATACGCAGTATTTT. This encodes CASSYAGQGLSDTQYF.

The V and J genes are TRBV9 and TRBJ1-3, with 8 bases lining up with TRBD1. V shed 3 bases, J shed 4 bases, and the junction held 3 bases outside the gene matches. This CDR3 is 14 amino acids long. Germline V gene sequence: CDR1 SGDLS, CDR2 YYNGEE. The CDR3: CASSAGGQGNTIYF. The CDR3 DNA reads TGTGCCAGCAGCGCAGGGGGCCAGGGAAACACCATATATTTT.

The chain uses TRBV19 and TRBJ2-1; possibly TRBD2 for D (6 bases). With 5 bases removed from V and 6 bases from J, the gap between germline ends came to 14 bases. CDR3 size: 14 residues. Germline assignment: CDR1 LNHDA and CDR2 SQIVND (reference sequence). Here the CDR3 DNA reads TGTGCCAGTAGTCATCGGGACTCTACCAATGAGCAGTTCTTC. This translates into CASSHRDSTNEQFF.

The chain combines TRBV7-8 with TRBJ2-7; D ambiguous. V shed 1 base and J shed 3 bases, with 7 bases lying between them. Germline loops: CDR1 SGHVS, CDR2 FQNEAQ. The CDR3 runs to 13 residues. CDR3 DNA: TGTGCCAGCAGCTTAGAACGGTACTACGAGCAGTACGTC. It specifies CASSLERYYEQYV.

The J gene is TRBJ2-1, the V gene TRBV7-2; TRBD1 might be the D (5 bases). Per the germline V gene, CDR1 is SGHTA and CDR2 is FQGNSA. CDR3 length: 14 amino acids. Trimming removed 3 bases at V and 6 bases at J, with 12 bases between. CDR3 residues: CASSLSWGGNEQFF. DNA of the CDR3: TGTGCCAGCAGCTTGTCATGGGGCGGCAATGAGCAGTTCTTC. The full variable domain, completed using reference TRBV7-2 and TRBJ2-1, is GAGVSQSPSNKVTEKGKDVELRCDPISGHTALYWYRQSLGQGLEFLIYFQGNSAPDKSGLPSDRFSAERTGGSVSTLTIQRTQQEDSAVYLCASSLSWGGNEQFFGPGTRLTVL.

The chain uses TRBV10-3 and TRBJ1-1, with D perhaps TRBD1 (6 bases). The germline V gene has CDR1 ENHRY and CDR2 SYGVKD. V was trimmed by 11 bases and J by 0 bases, leaving 13 bases between them. The CDR3 length is 13 residues. The chain's CDR3 is CAANGQLNTEAFF. CDR3 DNA sequence: TGTGCCGCGAACGGACAGTTGAACACTGAAGCTTTCTTT.

This chain uses TRBV19 with TRBJ2-3, with 9 positions matching TRBD1. J was trimmed by 1 base and V by 8 bases; bases with no gene match: 1. The CDR3 contains 13 residues. Germline CDR1 LNHDA, CDR2 SQIVND (reference sequence). CDR3 loop: CASRTGGTDTQYF. The CDR3 DNA sequence: TGTGCCAGTCGGACAGGGGGCACAGATACGCAGTATTTT.

The rearrangement links TRBV12-5 to TRBJ2-3; 7 nucleotides align to TRBD2. J lost 7 bases, V lost 3 bases, and 4 bases had no gene match. Germline V gives CDR1 LGHNT, CDR2 FRNRAP. The CDR3 extends over 13 amino acids. The CDR3 loop is CASGLGTTNTQYF. CDR3 nucleotides: TGTGCTAGTGGTTTAGGGACTACCAATACGCAGTATTTT.

V gene TRBV7-2 combines with J gene TRBJ2-5; a possible D gene is TRBD2 (6 bases). V lost 5 bases, J lost 1 base, and 14 bases lay in between. CDR3 size: 15 residues. The germline gives CDR1 SGHTA, CDR2 FQGNSA. DNA of the CDR3: TGTGCCAGCAGCAGAAGGGAGGCAGGCCAAGAGACCCAGTACTTC. Protein product: CASSRREAGQETQYF.

The chain carries TRBV18 and TRBJ1-1; D is unclear. The CDR3 extends over 15 amino acids. Trimming took off 1 base at V and 0 bases at J, with 9 bases between the two ends. Germline V gives CDR1 KGHSH, CDR2 LQKENI. CDR3 nucleotide sequence: TGTGCCAGCTCACCACAAAGACACTTGAACACTGAAGCTTTCTTT. Its translation: CASSPQRHLNTEAFF.

This clone was counted only a few times. The rearrangement uses TRBV7-2 and TRBJ1-6; D might be TRBD1 (5 bases). Trimming left V 0 bases short and J 10 bases short, with 13 bases between. CDR1 is SGHTA and CDR2 is FQGNSA in the germline V gene. The CDR3 is 15 amino acids. The CDR3 DNA reads TGTGCCAGCAGCTTAGCGCGGGGGGGTAACTCACCCCTCCACTTT. Translating it yields CASSLARGGNSPLHF.